A selection of T cell receptor beta chains follows, all from one sample in a study of control samples from healthy donors and cancer patients. The assay was immunoSEQ multiplex PCR, and TCRdb's table has in-frame clones only and misses some. This table holds over 85,000 clones, approximately 91% found once. Source material: PBMCs. These receptors came from a woman between 50 and 59 years old with colorectal cancer. Both conserved end residues are part of each CDR3. Fields, in order: V gene, CDR3 protein.

v_gene: TRBV6-2/TRBV6-3; CDR3aa: CASSTLKGPRGNQPQHF
v_gene: TRBV7-2; CDR3aa: CASSLPGGDYGYTF
v_gene: TRBV7-8; CDR3aa: CASSLVPSGADTQYF
v_gene: TRBV6-5; CDR3aa: CASSYSRASGYTF
v_gene: TRBV4-1; CDR3aa: CASSQEPATGGTGELFF
v_gene: TRBV7-2; CDR3aa: CASSLRDRVLKGELFF
v_gene: TRBV6-5; CDR3aa: CASRSSGGGETQYF
v_gene: TRBV29-1; CDR3aa: CSVKPGGQNTEAFF
v_gene: TRBV2; CDR3aa: CASREQGRINQPQHF
v_gene: TRBV27; CDR3aa: CASRRDTQGSNQPQHF
v_gene: TRBV12-3/TRBV12-4; CDR3aa: CASSFPYNEQFF
v_gene: TRBV30; CDR3aa: CASTDGPGWGYTF
v_gene: TRBV6-5; CDR3aa: CASRKTGTNYGYTF
v_gene: TRBV19; CDR3aa: CASSRDTLSGNTIYF
v_gene: TRBV19; CDR3aa: CASSIYEQFF
v_gene: TRBV7-8; CDR3aa: CASSLGRNTEAFF
v_gene: TRBV11-3; CDR3aa: CASSSGQEVTGELFF
v_gene: TRBV7-9; CDR3aa: CASSPQGYAGELFF
v_gene: TRBV9; CDR3aa: CASSVETRGNTIYF
v_gene: TRBV2; CDR3aa: CASSEPWGANTEAFF
v_gene: TRBV18; CDR3aa: CASSPMAGLNYGYTF
v_gene: TRBV30; CDR3aa: CAWSVQGANSPLHF
v_gene: TRBV4-3; CDR3aa: CAGSQDEGMGYGYTF
v_gene: TRBV6-5; CDR3aa: CASSYSGGLNTEAFF
v_gene: TRBV4-3; CDR3aa: CASSQDSGGYTEAFF
v_gene: TRBV7-2; CDR3aa: CASSLYFTAQETQYF
v_gene: TRBV28; CDR3aa: CASSRTGLVGQPQHF
v_gene: TRBV20-1; CDR3aa: CSASQWGELGNQPQHF
v_gene: TRBV5-5; CDR3aa: CASSNIQGYNSPLHF
v_gene: TRBV28; CDR3aa: CASGGTANNSPLHF
v_gene: TRBV3-1/TRBV3-2; CDR3aa: CASSQSVHGYTF
v_gene: TRBV10-3; CDR3aa: CAISEWGGAEDTQYF
v_gene: TRBV3-1/TRBV3-2; CDR3aa: CASSKRGTGNTIYF
v_gene: TRBV21-1; CDR3aa: CASSPSGPALGELFF
v_gene: TRBV7-8; CDR3aa: CASSLGQSFNQPQHF
v_gene: TRBV5-6; CDR3aa: CASSTYNSPLHF
v_gene: TRBV25-1; CDR3aa: CASMRGGEDTGELFF
v_gene: TRBV7-3; CDR3aa: CASSFGQGGGTQYF
v_gene: TRBV28; CDR3aa: CASSSPTGSYQPQHF
v_gene: TRBV6-1; CDR3aa: CASSEQPATNEKLFF
v_gene: TRBV7-9; CDR3aa: CASSPSGGAGYEQFF
v_gene: TRBV5-1; CDR3aa: CASSLGDRGRGNTIYF
v_gene: TRBV6-5; CDR3aa: CASRETGTNEKLFF